The 9 T cell receptor beta chains reported below all come from one sample, sequenced in a study of cytomegalovirus exposure and HLA in healthy donors. Primers for the PCR totalled 60 Vbeta and 13 Jbeta. Sequencing used immunoSEQ multiplex PCR; TCRdb keeps in-frame clones, though not all of them. The sample includes 120,000 or so clones, about 79% seen only once; the top ten take more than 3%. Material for sequencing was PBMCs. Source of these receptors: a woman in her forties or fifties in good health and CMV-seronegative.

The chain combines TRBV4-2 with TRBJ2-3; TRBD2 agrees at 7 bases. Germline assignment: CDR1 LGHNA and CDR2 YNFKEQ. V dropped 2 bases and J dropped 1; count of bases not matched to a gene: 6. The CDR3 is 16 residues long. CDR3 coding DNA: TGTGCCAGCAGCCAACCCGGGACTATTGGCACAGATACGCAGTATTTT. Amino acid sequence: CASSQPGTIGTDTQYF.

V gene TRBV27 combines with J gene TRBJ2-7, with 8 bases that match TRBD1. The CDR3 spans 15 residues. Trimming removed 5 bases from V and 4 bases from J; junction bases left unmatched: 10. Looked up from germline, CDR1 is MNHEY and CDR2 is SMNVEV (reference sequence). The CDR3: CASSIGTGEYYEQYF. In DNA form, the CDR3 reads TGTGCCAGCAGTATCGGGACAGGAGAGTATTACGAGCAGTACTTC.

This CDR3 reads CASSQDSLEAAYGYTF. The DNA of the CDR3 is TGCGCCAGCAGCCAAGATAGTCTTGAGGCCGCTTATGGCTACACCTTC. The chain couples TRBV4-3 to TRBJ1-2, with D uncertain. V dropped 0 bases and J dropped 5 bases, with 16 bases sitting between them. The CDR3 covers 16 residues. Germline V gene data show CDR1 as LGHNA and CDR2 as YSLEER.

V is TRBV7-2 and J is TRBJ1-2, with D perhaps matching TRBD1 (5 bases). This CDR3 comprises 12 residues. V shed 5 bases and J shed 3 bases, with 7 bases lying between them. Germline CDR1 and CDR2: SGHTA and FQGNSA. For the CDR3, the DNA is TGTGCCAGCAGCGGCAGGGACTATGGCTACACCTTC. Translating gives CASSGRDYGYTF.

This clone was seen once. The genes are TRBV14 and TRBJ2-3; TRBD2 is a possible D gene (5 bases). Germline CDR1 reads SGHDN; CDR2 reads FVKESK. The CDR3 has 16 residues. Trimming cost V 2 bases and J 2 bases, with 14 bases left between them. The CDR3 sequence is CASSQRRSILTDTQYF. CDR3 coding DNA: TGTGCCAGCAGCCAAAGGAGGAGTATCCTCACAGATACGCAGTATTTT.

The chain recombines TRBV7-2 with TRBJ1-1, with 7 bases aligning to TRBD1. The CDR3 consists of 13 residues. The junction had 7 bases not matched to a gene; V was cut back by 5 bases and J by 7 bases. Germline CDR1 SGHTA, CDR2 FQGNSA. The CDR3 DNA reads as TGTGCCAGCAGCGGGGTCCGGGACAGTGAAGCTTTCTTT. It specifies CASSGVRDSEAFF.

V and J are TRBV30 and TRBJ2-4; D call uncertain. The V gene's germline CDR1 is GTSNPN and CDR2 SVGIG (reference sequence). This CDR3 contains 12 residues. V shed 0 bases and J shed 11 bases, with 11 bases lying between them. The CDR3 spells CAWSVTGWVQYF. CDR3 sequence (DNA): TGTGCCTGGAGTGTTACGGGTTGGGTTCAGTACTTC.

The J gene is TRBJ2-7, the V gene TRBV15; a weak D match, TRBD1 (5 bases). Germline values: CDR1 LNHNV, CDR2 YYDKDF (reference sequence). Trimming removed 0 bases from V and 2 bases from J, with 11 bases in between. The CDR3 loop spans 15 amino acids. CDR3 bases: TGTGCCACCAGCAGAGAATTCGGCAGGGCCTACGAGCAGTACTTC. As protein: CATSREFGRAYEQYF.

Only a few counts were recorded for this clone. The chain couples TRBV6-5 to TRBJ1-1; D not resolved. This CDR3 contains 13 residues. CDR1 is MNHEY, CDR2 SVGAGI, per germline. Deletions cut 5 bases from V and 1 base from J, with 8 bases between. The CDR3 loop reads CASSEAENTEAFF. The DNA of the CDR3 is TGTGCCAGCAGTGAAGCGGAGAACACTGAAGCTTTCTTT.